This TCR beta chain comes out of a study of blood T cell repertoires in COVID-19. For the study at large: From the United States, Italy and Spain came samples of acute and convalescent COVID-19. PBMCs, B-cell-depleted T cells, or T cells provided the cDNA or gDNA that made up the material.

The CDR3 is 17 residues long. Germline V gives CDR1 LGHDT, CDR2 YNNKEL (reference sequence). V lost 1 base to trimming and J lost 6 bases; unmatched junction nucleotides: 4. Study processing details: Amplification from reference gene primers served as the basis for estimated nucleated cell counts. Profiling relied on immunoSEQ multiplex PCR, and the TCRdb table lists in-frame clones only, not all of them. Clone size and the V and J calls come from that table; the DNA yielded D and trimming. The sample records 130,000 or so clones, 80% to 90% being singletons. The sample taken for sequencing was peripheral blood. The J gene is TRBJ2-1, the V gene TRBV3-1 (or the pseudogene TRBV3-2); 15 bases map to TRBD2. This TCR was recovered from a human donor in a cohort sampled during active COVID-19. The CDR3 loop reads CASSQGGLAGGLNEQFF. In DNA form, the CDR3 reads TGTGCCAGCAGCCAAGGTGGACTAGCGGGGGGGCTCAATGAGCAGTTCTTC.